The rows below give T cell receptor beta chains drawn from one sample of a study of blood T cell repertoires in COVID-19. Method: immunoSEQ multiplex PCR; TCRdb's copy keeps in-frame clones and lacks some. The top ten clones hold approximately 7.8% of a sample with approximately 190,000 clones, about 81% of them seen once. Specimen: peripheral blood. The receptors come from a woman aged 60-75 years with COVID-19, enrolled during active disease. Each CDR3 is given with its conserved first and last residue. A D gene is named only where the DNA matches it firmly. Clone size is not always given. Where it is, it says once, few, many or a class for expanded clones.

>TRBD1|TRBV2|TRBJ2-5|NA
TGTGCCAGCCCCCGGGACAGCCCCCGGGAGACCCAGTACTTC
CASPRDSPRETQYF
>NA|TRBV29-1|TRBJ1-2|few
TGCAGCGCCGCGGACAGTTTGGAGTATGGCTACACCTTC
CSAADSLEYGYTF
>TRBD1|TRBV25-1|TRBJ1-1|few
TGTGCCAGCCGAAGTGACAGGGTGAACACTGAAGCTTTCTTT
CASRSDRVNTEAFF
>NA|TRBV6-5|TRBJ1-2|NA
TGTGCCAGCAGCCCCGACAGGAACTATGGCTACACCTTC
CASSPDRNYGYTF
>NA|TRBV19|TRBJ2-1|few
TGTGCCAGTAGTATAGGGGGACGGACTATCAATGAGCAGTTCTTC
CASSIGGRTINEQFF
>TRBD1|TRBV29-1|TRBJ1-2|once
TGCAGCGTTTCGTTGGGACAGGGCTCTTCCTCGGCTGGCTACACCTTC
CSVSLGQGSSSAGYTF
>NA|TRBV24-1|TRBJ2-1|NA
TGTGCCACCAGTGGTACGGAGAATGAGCAGTTCTTC
CATSGTENEQFF
>NA|TRBV21-1|TRBJ1-2|once
TGTGCCAGCAGCAATCTTGCCCGAGCATTCTATGGCTACACCTTC
CASSNLARAFYGYTF
>NA|TRBV2|TRBJ1-1|NA
TGTGCCAGCAGTGAAGCCCGCGAAAACACTGAAGCTTTCTTT
CASSEARENTEAFF
>NA|TRBV9|TRBJ2-3|few
TGTGCCAGCAGCGTAGACAGGCAAGATACGCAGTATTTT
CASSVDRQDTQYF
>NA|TRBV5-6|TRBJ1-1|NA
TGTGCCAGCAGCTTGCAGGGGCAGAACTTGAACACTGAAGCTTTCTTT
CASSLQGQNLNTEAFF
>NA|TRBV6-1|TRBJ2-5|NA
TGTGCCAGCAGTGACCCCCGCAGGGCTGGCCAAGAGACCCAGTACTTC
CASSDPRRAGQETQYF
>TRBD1|TRBV19|TRBJ2-1|once
TGTGCCAGTAGTATCCCCACAGGGGTCTCCTACAATGAGCAGTTCTTC
CASSIPTGVSYNEQFF
>NA|TRBV20-1|TRBJ2-1|NA
TGCAGTGCTAGCTCAGGCCGAGAGCAGTTCTTC
CSASSGREQFF
>TRBD1|TRBV19|TRBJ1-2|NA
TGTGCCAGTAGTATATGGGACAGACCCGGCTACACCTTC
CASSIWDRPGYTF
>NA|TRBV4-1|TRBJ1-1|NA
TGCGCCAGCAGCCAACCCTCAGTCTCCAGGGGGAACACTGAAGCTTTCTTT
CASSQPSVSRGNTEAFF
>TRBD1|TRBV10-3|TRBJ2-5|NA
TGTGCCACGCAGGGGGTAGGGGAGACCCAGTACTTC
CATQGVGETQYF
>TRBD1|TRBV11-2|TRBJ1-2|few
TGTGCCAGCAGCTTAGAAGGGGGCAGGGGAGGCTACACCTTC
CASSLEGGRGGYTF
>TRBD1|TRBV6-5|TRBJ2-5|NA
TGTGCCAGCAGTCAAAACAGGGGGTCCTTAGAGACCCAGTACTTC
CASSQNRGSLETQYF
>NA|TRBV5-1|TRBJ2-1|few
TGCGCCAGCAGCTTAGCGCCGAGCAATGAGCAGTTCTTC
CASSLAPSNEQFF